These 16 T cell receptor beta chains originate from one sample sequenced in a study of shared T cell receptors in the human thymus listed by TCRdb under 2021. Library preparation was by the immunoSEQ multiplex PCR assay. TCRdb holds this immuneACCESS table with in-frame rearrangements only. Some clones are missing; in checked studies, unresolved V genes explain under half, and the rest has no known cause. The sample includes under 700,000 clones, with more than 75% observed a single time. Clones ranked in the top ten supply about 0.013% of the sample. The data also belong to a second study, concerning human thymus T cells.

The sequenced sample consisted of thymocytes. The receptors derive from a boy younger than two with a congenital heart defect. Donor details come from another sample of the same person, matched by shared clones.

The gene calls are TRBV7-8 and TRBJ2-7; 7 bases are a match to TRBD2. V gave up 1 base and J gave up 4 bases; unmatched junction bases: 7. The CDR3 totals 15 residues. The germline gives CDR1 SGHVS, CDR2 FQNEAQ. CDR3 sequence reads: CASSLVQGGMYEQYF. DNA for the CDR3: TGTGCCAGCAGCTTAGTGCAGGGAGGGATGTACGAGCAGTACTTC.

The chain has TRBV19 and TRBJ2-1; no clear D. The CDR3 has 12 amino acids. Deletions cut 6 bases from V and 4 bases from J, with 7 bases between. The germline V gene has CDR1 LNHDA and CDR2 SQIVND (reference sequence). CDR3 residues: CASRRLYNEQFF. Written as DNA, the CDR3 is TGTGCCAGTAGGCGCTTGTACAATGAGCAGTTCTTC.

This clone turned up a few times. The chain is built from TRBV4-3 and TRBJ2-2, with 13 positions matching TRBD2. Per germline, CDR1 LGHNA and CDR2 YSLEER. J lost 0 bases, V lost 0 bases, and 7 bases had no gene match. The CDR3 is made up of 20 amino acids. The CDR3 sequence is CASSQDGVGTSGTNTGELFF. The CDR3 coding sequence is TGCGCCAGCAGCCAAGATGGGGTTGGGACTAGCGGGACGAACACCGGGGAGCTGTTTTTT.

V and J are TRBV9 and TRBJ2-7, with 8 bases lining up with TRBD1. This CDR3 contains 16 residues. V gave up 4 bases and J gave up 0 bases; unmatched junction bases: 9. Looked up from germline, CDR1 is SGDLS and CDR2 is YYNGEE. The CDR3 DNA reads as TGTGCCAGCAGCTCGAACCGGGACAGGTACTCCTACGAGCAGTACTTC. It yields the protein CASSSNRDRYSYEQYF.

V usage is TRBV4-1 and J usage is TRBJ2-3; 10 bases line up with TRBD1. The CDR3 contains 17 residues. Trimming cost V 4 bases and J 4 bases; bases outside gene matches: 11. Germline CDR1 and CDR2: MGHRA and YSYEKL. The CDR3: CASSPPRGTGDPDTQYF. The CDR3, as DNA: TGCGCCAGCAGCCCCCCCCGCGGGACAGGGGACCCAGATACGCAGTATTTT.

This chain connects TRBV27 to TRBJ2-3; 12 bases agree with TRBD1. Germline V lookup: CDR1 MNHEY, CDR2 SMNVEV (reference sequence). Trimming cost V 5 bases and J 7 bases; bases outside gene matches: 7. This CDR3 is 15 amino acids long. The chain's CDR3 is CASSPGTGGANTQYF. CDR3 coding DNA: TGTGCCAGCAGTCCGGGGACAGGGGGCGCGAATACGCAGTATTTT.

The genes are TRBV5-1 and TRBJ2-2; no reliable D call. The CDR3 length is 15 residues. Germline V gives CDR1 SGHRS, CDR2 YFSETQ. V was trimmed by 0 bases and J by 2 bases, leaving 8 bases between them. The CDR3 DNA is TGCGCCAGCAGCTTGGCCAAGCTAAACACCGGGGAGCTGTTTTTT. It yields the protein CASSLAKLNTGELFF. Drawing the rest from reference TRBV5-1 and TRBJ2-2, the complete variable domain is KAGVTQTPRYLIKTRGQQVTLSCSPISGHRSVSWYQQTPGQGLQFLFEYFSETQRNKGNFPGRFSGRQFSNSRSEMNVSTLELGDSALYLCASSLAKLNTGELFFGEGSRLTVL.

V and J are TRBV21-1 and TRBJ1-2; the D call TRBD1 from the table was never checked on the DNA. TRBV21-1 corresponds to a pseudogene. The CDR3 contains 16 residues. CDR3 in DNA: TGTGCCAGCAGCAAATGGAACTTGGGGCGAACCGGGGGCTACACCTTC. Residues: CASSKWNLGRTGGYTF.

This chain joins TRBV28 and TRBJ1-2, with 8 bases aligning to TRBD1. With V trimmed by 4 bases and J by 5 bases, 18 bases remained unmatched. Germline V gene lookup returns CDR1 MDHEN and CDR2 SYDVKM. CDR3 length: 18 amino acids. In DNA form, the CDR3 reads TGTGCCAGCAGTTCCCTTCCCCGGACAGGGACCCCAATATATGGCTACACCTTC. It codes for CASSSLPRTGTPIYGYTF.

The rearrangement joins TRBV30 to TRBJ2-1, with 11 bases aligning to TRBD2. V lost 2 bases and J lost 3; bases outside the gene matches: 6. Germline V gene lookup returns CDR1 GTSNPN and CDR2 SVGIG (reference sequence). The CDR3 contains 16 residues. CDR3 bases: TGTGCCTGGAGTACGGGGACTAGCGGTTTCTACAATGAGCAGTTCTTC. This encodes CAWSTGTSGFYNEQFF.

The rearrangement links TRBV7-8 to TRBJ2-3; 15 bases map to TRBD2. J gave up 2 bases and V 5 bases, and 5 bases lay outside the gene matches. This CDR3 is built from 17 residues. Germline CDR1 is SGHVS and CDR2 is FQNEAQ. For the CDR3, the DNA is TGTGCCAGCAGCACAGGACTAGCGGGAGGGAACACAGATACGCAGTATTTT. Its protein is CASSTGLAGGNTDTQYF.

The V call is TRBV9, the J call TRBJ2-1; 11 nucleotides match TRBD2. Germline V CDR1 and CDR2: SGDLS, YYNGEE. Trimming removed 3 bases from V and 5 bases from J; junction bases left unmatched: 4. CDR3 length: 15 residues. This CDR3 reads CASSAGLAGHNEQFF. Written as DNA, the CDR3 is TGTGCCAGCAGCGCCGGACTAGCGGGTCACAATGAGCAGTTCTTC.

The CDR3 bases are TGCGCCAGCAGCGAGAAAGGGGACAGCTCCTACGAGCAGTACTTC. Translation gives CASSEKGDSSYEQYF. V usage is TRBV4-3 and J usage is TRBJ2-7, with 7 bases aligning to TRBD1. V lost 5 bases to trimming and J lost 0 bases; unmatched junction nucleotides: 7. CDR1 LGHNA and CDR2 YSLEER come from the germline V gene. This CDR3 contains 15 residues.

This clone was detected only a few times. CDR3: CASSPRGTSGRALGETQYF. In DNA, the CDR3 is TGTGCCAGCAGCCCCCGGGGGACTAGCGGGAGGGCCCTTGGAGAGACCCAGTACTTC. This sequence joins TRBV7-2 and TRBJ2-5; 16 bases agree with TRBD2. V lost 5 bases to trimming and J lost 4 bases; unmatched junction nucleotides: 13. Germline CDR1 SGHTA, CDR2 FQGNSA. The CDR3 length is 19 residues.

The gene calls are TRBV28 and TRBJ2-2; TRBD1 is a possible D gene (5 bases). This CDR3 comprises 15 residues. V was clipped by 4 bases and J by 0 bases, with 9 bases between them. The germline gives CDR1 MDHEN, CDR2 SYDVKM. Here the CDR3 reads CASSYGATNTGELFF. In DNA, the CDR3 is TGTGCCAGCAGTTATGGGGCTACGAACACCGGGGAGCTGTTTTTT.

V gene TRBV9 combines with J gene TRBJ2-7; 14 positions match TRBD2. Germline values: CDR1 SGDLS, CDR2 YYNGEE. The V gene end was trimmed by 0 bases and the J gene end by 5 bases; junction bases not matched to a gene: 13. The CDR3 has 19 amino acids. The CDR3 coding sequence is TGTGCCAGCAGCGTAGACCCCCCGACTAGCGGGAGGGCCAAGAACGAGCAGTACTTC. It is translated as CASSVDPPTSGRAKNEQYF.